This T cell receptor beta chain is from a study of blood T cell repertoires in COVID-19. Sequencing was performed with immunoSEQ multiplex PCR; in TCRdb, only in-frame clones are kept and a portion is missing. The sample yields under 250,000 clones, around 80% seen once. The material sequenced was peripheral blood. This TCR derives from a man in his forties with acute or convalescent COVID-19.

The CDR3 region has the DNA TGTGCCAGCTCACCAGTCTTTGGGGCACACAATGAGCAGTTCTTC. Protein product: CASSPVFGAHNEQFF. V is TRBV18 and J is TRBJ2-1; possible D gene TRBD1, 5 bases. Germline V gene sequence: CDR1 KGHSH, CDR2 LQKENI. CDR3 size: 15 residues. With 2 bases removed from V and 5 bases from J, the gap between germline ends came to 13 bases.